Listed below are T cell receptor beta chains from one sample, sequenced in a study of beta chain features in type 1 diabetes. The repertoire was sequenced with immunoSEQ multiplex PCR; TCRdb's copy has only in-frame clones and lacks some. This table has 130,000 or so clones, around 15% appearing once. Sequencing was performed on central memory CD4+ T cells from blood. The receptors here all came from a man younger than 35 with type 1 diabetes. Each CDR3 is given with its conserved first and last residue. Each record gives: D gene, clone size, V gene, J gene, CDR3 protein, CDR3 DNA. D genes are given only for firm matches. The size field is filled for only some rows; it gives once, few, many or a size class.

TRBD2	few	TRBV11-2	TRBJ2-3	CASSQPPGLAGGQGDTQYF	TGTGCCAGCAGCCAGCCCCCGGGACTAGCGGGAGGCCAGGGAGATACGCAGTATTTT
TRBD1	few	TRBV29-1	TRBJ2-6	CSVQIGQGAPGANVLTF	TGCAGCGTTCAAATTGGACAGGGGGCACCTGGGGCCAACGTCCTGACTTTC
TRBD2	few	TRBV19	TRBJ2-1	CASTSPGGERYHEQFF	TGTGCCAGTACCTCTCCGGGGGGAGAGAGATACCATGAGCAGTTCTTC
.	few	TRBV30	TRBJ1-5	CAWSRQGNQPQHF	TGTGCCTGGAGTAGACAGGGCAATCAGCCCCAGCATTTT
.	.	TRBV7-2	TRBJ2-1	CASSLGVGSYNEQFF	TGTGCCAGCAGCTTAGGCGTAGGCTCCTACAATGAGCAGTTCTTC
.	.	TRBV7-9	TRBJ1-1	CASSPITTEAFF	TGTGCCAGCAGCCCAATAACGACTGAAGCTTTCTTT
.	.	TRBV7-8	TRBJ1-5	CASSPRQAINQPQHF	TGTGCCAGCAGCCCGCGGCAGGCGATCAATCAGCCCCAGCATTTT
.	few	TRBV4-3	TRBJ1-2	CASSQRGKYYGYTF	TGCGCCAGCAGCCAAAGGGGGAAATACTATGGCTACACCTTC
TRBD1	few	TRBV29-1	TRBJ1-5	CSVILGTGDQPQHF	TGCAGCGTTATTCTCGGGACAGGCGATCAGCCCCAGCATTTT
TRBD2	many	TRBV5-1	TRBJ2-2	CASSLYAGANTGELFF	TGCGCCAGCAGCTTGTATGCGGGGGCGAACACCGGGGAGCTGTTTTTT
.	.	TRBV6-6	TRBJ2-5	CASSDDTSRETQYF	TGTGCCAGCAGTGACGATACCTCTCGGGAGACCCAGTACTTC
.	.	TRBV28	TRBJ2-1	CASTWTVVNEQFF	TGTGCCAGCACCTGGACAGTCGTCAATGAGCAGTTCTTC
.	few	TRBV30	TRBJ1-4	CAWSFPGPGSEKLFF	TGTGCCTGGAGCTTTCCCGGACCGGGGAGTGAAAAACTGTTTTTT
.	few	TRBV5-4	TRBJ2-5	CASSWKTTETQYF	TGTGCCAGCAGCTGGAAGACAACAGAGACCCAGTACTTC
.	.	TRBV10-3	TRBJ1-2	CAISESPENYGYTF	TGTGCCATCAGTGAGTCGCCGGAAAACTATGGCTACACCTTC
TRBD1	.	TRBV29-1	TRBJ2-1	CSGTGGTGNNEQFF	TGCAGCGGGACAGGGGGGACGGGGAACAATGAGCAGTTCTTC
.	few	TRBV5-1	TRBJ2-5	CASSRGTQETQYF	TGCGCCAGCAGCCGCGGGACTCAAGAGACCCAGTACTTC
.	few	TRBV18	TRBJ2-3	CASSPPHLRGQYF	TGTGCCAGCTCACCACCCCACTTGAGGGGGCAGTATTTT
.	few	TRBV9	TRBJ1-2	CASSVDPGAGSYSGYTF	TGTGCCAGCAGCGTAGACCCGGGAGCCGGATCCTATAGTGGCTACACCTTC
.	.	TRBV19	TRBJ2-5	CASSIASGWETQYF	TGTGCCAGTAGTATAGCATCGGGGTGGGAGACCCAGTACTTC
TRBD2	few	TRBV7-2	TRBJ2-7	CASSWTSGIYEQYF	TGTGCCAGCAGCTGGACTAGCGGGATCTACGAGCAGTACTTC
TRBD2	few	TRBV28	TRBJ2-1	CASRGFGTSRNEQFF	TGTGCCAGCAGGGGATTCGGGACTAGCAGGAATGAGCAGTTCTTC
TRBD2	.	TRBV5-4	TRBJ2-1	CASSLAPSGAYNEQFF	TGTGCCAGCAGCTTGGCCCCCAGCGGGGCTTACAATGAGCAGTTCTTC
.	.	TRBV18	TRBJ2-1	CASSKDISNEQFF	TGTGCCAGCTCCAAGGACATTAGCAATGAGCAGTTCTTC
.	few	TRBV25-1	TRBJ1-2	CASSEYYSQGLGYGYTF	TGTGCCAGCAGTGAATATTATTCCCAGGGCCTTGGCTATGGCTACACCTTC
.	.	TRBV7-2	TRBJ2-7	CASSLTSEQYF	TGTGCCAGCAGCTTAACCTCCGAGCAGTACTTC
.	few	TRBV7-2	TRBJ2-7	CASSQEPSYEQYF	TGTGCCAGCAGCCAGGAGCCCTCCTACGAGCAGTACTTC
TRBD2	.	TRBV29-1	TRBJ2-1	CSVVLGPRVGTSGYSYNEQFF	TGCAGCGTTGTTCTCGGACCTCGGGTAGGAACTAGCGGGTACTCCTACAATGAGCAGTTCTTC
TRBD2	.	TRBV30	TRBJ2-3	CAWSVRAGGSIGDTQYF	TGTGCCTGGAGTGTGAGAGCGGGGGGGTCCATTGGAGATACGCAGTATTTT
.	few	TRBV7-9	TRBJ1-4	CASSSPFESAGTNEKLFF	TGTGCCAGCAGCTCCCCGTTTGAGTCGGCAGGGACAAATGAAAAACTGTTTTTT
.	.	TRBV18	TRBJ2-1	CASSPDKVSYNEQFF	TGTGCCAGCTCACCGGATAAAGTCTCCTACAATGAGCAGTTCTTC
.	few	TRBV28	TRBJ2-6	CASSWGQSSGANVLTF	TGTGCCAGCAGTTGGGGACAAAGCTCTGGGGCCAACGTCCTGACTTTC
.	.	TRBV30	TRBJ2-3	CAWSGSGTRIGDTQYF	TGTGCCTGGAGTGGGAGTGGGACACGGATAGGAGATACGCAGTATTTT
.	.	TRBV5-1	TRBJ2-2	CASSPGKNTGELFF	TGCGCCAGCAGCCCGGGGAAGAACACCGGGGAGCTGTTTTTT
TRBD1	.	TRBV7-6	TRBJ2-3	CASSLAPQGAGDTQYF	TGTGCCAGCAGCTTAGCGCCGCAGGGGGCTGGGGATACGCAGTATTTT
.	.	TRBV7-2	TRBJ2-7	CASSLGGRDEQYF	TGTGCCAGCAGCTTAGGCGGACGAGACGAGCAGTACTTC
.	.	TRBV7-9	TRBJ2-7	CASSQDWSFLYEQYF	TGTGCCAGCAGCCAAGACTGGAGTTTTCTCTACGAGCAGTACTTC
.	few	TRBV11-2	TRBJ1-3	CASSLSHSGNTIYF	TGTGCCAGCAGCTTAAGTCACTCTGGAAACACCATATATTTT
.	.	TRBV9	TRBJ1-2	CASSVGGPNPPGYTF	TGTGCCAGCAGCGTAGGGGGGCCGAACCCGCCTGGCTACACCTTC
.	.	TRBV29-1	TRBJ2-5	CSVEEGAQETQYF	TGCAGCGTTGAGGAGGGGGCCCAAGAGACCCAGTACTTC
TRBD1	.	TRBV5-1	TRBJ2-7	CASSFGDSPYEQYF	TGCGCCAGCAGCTTCGGGGACAGTCCCTACGAGCAGTACTTC
TRBD2	few	TRBV29-1	TRBJ2-5	CSVAPPRSGAGGGTQYF	TGCAGCGTTGCCCCCCCGAGGAGCGGGGCCGGCGGGGGAACCCAGTACTTC
.	many	TRBV25-1	TRBJ2-3	CASSPHTDTQYF	TGTGCCAGCAGCCCACACACAGATACGCAGTATTTT
.	.	TRBV9	TRBJ1-1	CASSVIPNTEAFF	TGTGCCAGCAGCGTAATCCCGAACACTGAAGCTTTCTTT
.	few	TRBV5-1	TRBJ2-1	CASRVGSGPSNEQFF	TGCGCCAGCAGGGTCGGTAGCGGTCCTAGCAATGAGCAGTTCTTC
TRBD2	once	TRBV4-2	TRBJ2-1	CASSQPGLAGHDNEQFF	TGTGCCAGCAGCCAACCCGGACTAGCGGGACACGACAATGAGCAGTTCTTC
.	few	TRBV19	TRBJ2-5	CASSMRRYGTGGQETQYF	TGTGCCAGTAGTATGAGGCGTTACGGGACCGGGGGCCAAGAGACCCAGTACTTC
TRBD1	.	TRBV9	TRBJ1-1	CASSADRGGLRNTEAFF	TGTGCCAGCAGCGCCGACAGGGGAGGGCTAAGGAACACTGAAGCTTTCTTT
TRBD2	.	TRBV7-9	TRBJ2-1	CASSLALAGTYNEQFF	TGTGCCAGCAGCTTAGCACTAGCGGGAACCTACAATGAGCAGTTCTTC
.	few	TRBV11-2	TRBJ2-1	CASSLGLDYNEQFF	TGTGCCAGCAGCTTAGGACTAGATTACAATGAGCAGTTCTTC
.	few	TRBV6-5	TRBJ2-7	CASTQGYEQYF	TGTGCCAGCACCCAGGGGTACGAGCAGTACTTC
TRBD1	many	TRBV7-8	TRBJ1-1	CASSLLDRDGEAFF	TGTGCCAGCAGCTTACTGGACAGGGATGGGGAAGCTTTCTTT
TRBD2	.	TRBV11-2	TRBJ2-7	CASSLASGRTILSYEQYF	TGTGCCAGCAGCTTGGCTAGCGGGAGGACTATCTTATCCTACGAGCAGTACTTC
TRBD2	many	TRBV11-3	TRBJ2-1	CASSLDAGVSAREQFF	TGTGCCAGCAGCTTAGACGCGGGAGTCTCTGCGCGCGAGCAGTTCTTC
.	few	TRBV30	TRBJ1-2	CAWSVSGEGYTF	TGTGCCTGGAGTGTGTCAGGGGAAGGCTACACCTTC
.	.	TRBV29-1	TRBJ2-3	CSVTGGEGTDTQYF	TGCAGCGTTACTGGGGGAGAGGGCACAGATACGCAGTATTTT